This passage covers 16 T cell receptor beta chains from one sample sequenced in a study of T cells in Graves' hyperthyroidism and ophthalmopathy. The source material, RNA transcripts, was used to amplify TCR beta CDR3 regions. The study used the HTBI primer set for a first-round RT-PCR of the TCR CDR3. TCRdb re-derived calls from the multiplex PCR reads in MiXCR, one entry per CDR3 protein. The table shows approximately 410,000 distinct CDR3 sequences, with roughly 13% occurring only once. The sequencing sample was made of blood. Receptor source: a woman aged 18-30 years with Graves' hyperthyroidism.

This clonotype was counted ten times or more. CDR3 sequence reads: CASNVFGEMNTEAFF. CDR3 nucleotide sequence: TGTGCCAGCAACGTTTTCGGGGAAATGAACACTGAAGCTTTCTTT. The chain carries TRBV12-3 or TRBV12-4 and TRBJ1-1; no reliable D call. With 7 bases removed from V and 0 bases from J, the gap between germline ends came to 15 bases. This CDR3 is 15 amino acids long.

This clonotype was detected many times. The chain joins TRBV27 to TRBJ1-2; 9 positions agree with TRBD1. The CDR3 is made up of 12 amino acids. Trimming at V came to 6 bases and at J to 9 bases, leaving 5 bases not matched to a gene. The germline V gene has CDR1 MNHEY and CDR2 SMNVEV (reference sequence). Here the CDR3 reads CASRLTGGSYTF. The DNA for the CDR3 is TGTGCCAGCAGACTAACAGGGGGCAGCTACACCTTC.

The chain recombines TRBV12-3 or TRBV12-4 with TRBJ1-2, with D tentatively TRBD1 (5 bases). Between the trimmed V and J ends, which lost 4 bases and 4 bases, there was a span of 10 bases. The CDR3 runs to 13 residues. DNA for the CDR3: TGTGCCAGCAGTTGGGACCGGGCCTATGGCTACACCTTC. This gives the protein CASSWDRAYGYTF.

This clonotype was seen a few times. CDR3 DNA sequence: TGTGCCAGCGGCCTTACTAGCGGCGCGAACACCGGGGAGCTGTTTTTT. It translates to CASGLTSGANTGELFF. The V and J genes are TRBV9 and TRBJ2-2, with 8 nucleotides matching TRBD2. The germline V gene encodes CDR1 SGDLS and CDR2 YYNGEE. The CDR3 contains 16 residues. V shed 7 bases, J shed 0 bases, and the junction held 8 bases outside the gene matches. The variable domain in full, completed from reference TRBV9 and TRBJ2-2, reads DSGVTQTPKHLITATGQRVTLRCSPRSGDLSVYWYQQSLDQGLQFLIQYYNGEERAKGNILERFSAQQFPDLHSELNLSSLELGDSALYFCASGLTSGANTGELFFGEGSRLTVL.

The sample holds many counts of this clonotype. V gene TRBV18 combines with J gene TRBJ1-1; D is uncertain. Germline V gives CDR1 KGHSH, CDR2 LQKENI. The CDR3 covers 15 residues. Trimming took off 8 bases at V and 5 bases at J, with 21 bases between the two ends. The CDR3 loop is CASLWGTGSRTEAFF. DNA for the CDR3: TGTGCCAGCCTTTGGGGAACGGGTTCGCGGACTGAAGCTTTCTTT.

The V and J genes are TRBV11-2 and TRBJ1-2; D is undetermined. The V end lost 3 bases, the J end lost 8 bases, and 13 bases lay between the germline ends. CDR1 and CDR2 from the germline V gene are SGHAT and FQNNGV. The CDR3 spans 13 residues. CDR3 nucleotides: TGTGCCAGCAGCTTTGACCCCGCCAGAGGCTACACCTTC. It codes for CASSFDPARGYTF.

This rearrangement joins TRBV24-1 to TRBJ2-2, with 9 bases lining up with TRBD1. Germline CDR1 is KGHDR and CDR2 is SFDVKD. The trim removed 4 bases at V and 3 bases at J, leaving 8 bases unmatched. The CDR3 sequence is 17 residues long. CDR3 sequence reads: CATSDPTGGFDTGELFF. DNA for the CDR3: TGTGCCACCAGTGACCCGACAGGGGGTTTTGACACCGGGGAGCTGTTTTTT.

This clonotype was picked up many times. At one end, the junction sequence differs from germline, possibly due to a read error. V is TRBV7-2 and J is TRBJ1-1, with 9 bases aligning to TRBD1. CDR3 length: 12 amino acids. The germline CDR1 and CDR2 sequences are SGHTA and FQGNSA. CDR3 DNA sequence: TGTGCCAGCATCACAGGGGGCACTGAAGCTCTCTTT. As protein: CASITGGTEALF.

This clonotype has at least ten counts. The chain employs TRBV6-2 or TRBV6-3 and TRBJ2-7, with 15 nucleotides matching TRBD2. The V and J ends lost 4 bases and 5 bases, in that order; junction bases with no gene match: 12. This CDR3 contains 18 residues. Germline-derived CDR1 and CDR2 are MNHEY and SVGEGT. DNA for the CDR3: TGTGCCAGCAGTTTCGGACTAGCGGGAGGGCCGGGTGAGGACGAGCAGTACTTC. Its translation is CASSFGLAGGPGEDEQYF.

This clonotype was detected many times. The chain couples TRBV10-1 to TRBJ2-7, with TRBD1 identical over 9 bases. Germline assignment: CDR1 WNHNN and CDR2 SYGVQD (reference sequence). The CDR3 is 12 residues long. With 5 bases clipped from V and 6 bases from J, the junction kept 2 bases outside the gene matches. In nucleotides, the CDR3 is TGCGCCAGCAGTTTGGACAGGGGCGAGCAGTACTTC. Its protein is CASSLDRGEQYF.

The V gene is TRBV7-6, the J gene TRBJ2-2, with D possibly being TRBD1 (6 bases). Per germline, CDR1 SGHVS and CDR2 FNYEAQ. V was trimmed by 2 bases and J by 0 bases, leaving 7 bases between them. This CDR3 comprises 15 residues. CDR3 in DNA: TGTGCCAGCAGCTTAACAGGGACGAACACCGGGGAGCTGTTTTTT. It translates to CASSLTGTNTGELFF.

This clonotype has a count of ten or more. This rearrangement joins TRBV3-1 to TRBJ1-2; D is perhaps TRBD1 (6 bases). This CDR3 contains 15 residues. Trimming took 3 bases from V and 4 from J, leaving 15 bases between them. Germline V gene sequence: CDR1 LGHDT, CDR2 YNNKEL (reference sequence). The CDR3 loop is CASSHLGATGYGYTF. CDR3 nucleotides: TGTGCCAGCAGCCATTTGGGGGCTACGGGCTATGGCTACACCTTC. The complete variable domain, with remaining parts taken from reference TRBV3-1 and TRBJ1-2, reads DTAVSQTPKYLVTQMGNDKSIKCEQNLGHDTMYWYKQDSKKFLKIMFSYNNKELIINETVPNRFSPKSPDKAHLNLHINSLELGDSAVYFCASSHLGATGYGYTFGSGTRLTVV.

This clonotype came up many times. The V and J genes are TRBV3-1 and TRBJ2-1, with a tentative D call TRBD2 (5 bases). CDR3 length: 17 amino acids. V shed 1 base and J shed 3 bases, with 16 bases lying between them. Germline assignment: CDR1 LGHDT and CDR2 YNNKEL (reference sequence). CDR3 protein: CASSQVGGERNYNEQFF. CDR3 bases: TGTGCCAGCAGCCAAGTAGGAGGAGAACGAAACTACAATGAGCAGTTCTTC.

The table lists this clonotype with a few counts. The chain carries TRBV18 and TRBJ2-2; 11 nucleotides line up with TRBD1. The CDR3 has 16 amino acids. Looked up from germline, CDR1 is KGHSH and CDR2 is LQKENI. J was trimmed by 6 bases and V by 3 bases; bases with no gene match: 6. This CDR3 is CASSPLGQGAPGELFF. Here the CDR3 DNA reads TGTGCCAGCTCACCCCTTGGACAGGGGGCGCCCGGGGAGCTGTTTTTT.

This clonotype was observed at least ten times. The chain links TRBV5-1 to TRBJ1-1; the D gene is possibly TRBD1 (5 bases). The CDR3 has 15 residues. CDR1 and CDR2 from the germline V gene are SGHRS and YFSETQ. Trimming removed 4 bases at V and 1 base at J, with 14 bases between. The CDR3 loop reads CASSPPHGQNTEAFF. As DNA, the CDR3 is TGCGCCAGCAGCCCACCCCACGGACAGAACACTGAAGCTTTCTTT.

This clonotype showed up just a few times. This sequence joins TRBV9 and TRBJ2-5, with D maybe TRBD2 (6 bases). There are 14 residues in the CDR3. Germline V CDR1 and CDR2: SGDLS, YYNGEE. V lost 1 base to trimming and J lost 3 bases, with 10 bases between them. Written as DNA, the CDR3 is TGTGCCAGCAGCGTATATGGAGGGGAAGAGACCCAGTACTTC. Protein sequence: CASSVYGGEETQYF. Complete variable domain (other parts from reference TRBV9 and TRBJ2-5): DSGVTQTPKHLITATGQRVTLRCSPRSGDLSVYWYQQSLDQGLQFLIQYYNGEERAKGNILERFSAQQFPDLHSELNLSSLELGDSALYFCASSVYGGEETQYFGPGTRLLVL.